These T cell receptor beta chains were read from a single sample in a study of siplizumab effects on memory and regulatory T cells. Method: immunoSEQ multiplex PCR; TCRdb's copy keeps in-frame clones and lacks some. The sample yields 100,000 or so clones, roughly 91% seen once. Sequenced input: CD4+ T cells sorted from blood. The receptor set was obtained from a human donor in good health. The CDR3 runs from the conserved cysteine through the conserved F or W. The order of the fields is V gene, CDR3 protein.

v_call: TRBV29-1; cdr3_aa: CSGLRGIGSKDGYTF
v_call: TRBV19; cdr3_aa: CGTQGFDYGYTF
v_call: TRBV7-6; cdr3_aa: CASSLVGREETQYF
v_call: TRBV2; cdr3_aa: CASGRQGSYEQYF
v_call: TRBV7-9; cdr3_aa: CASSPTRGGPDTQYF
v_call: TRBV6-1; cdr3_aa: CASSEWDREGEKLFF
v_call: TRBV19; cdr3_aa: CASSRGRSGNTIYF
v_call: TRBV27; cdr3_aa: CASSPVDRVYGYTF
v_call: TRBV18; cdr3_aa: CASSPGTAGNTIYF
v_call: TRBV19; cdr3_aa: CASSIAGAFYNEQFF
v_call: TRBV18; cdr3_aa: CASTGTVTYEQYF
v_call: TRBV7-6; cdr3_aa: CASSLSSFTEAFF
v_call: TRBV6-5; cdr3_aa: CASSYRVRSSYNEQFF
v_call: TRBV9; cdr3_aa: CASSTGPNTEAFF
v_call: TRBV7-2; cdr3_aa: CASSLVPGFGNTIYF
v_call: TRBV5-1; cdr3_aa: CASSLAQGASEAFF
v_call: TRBV11-2; cdr3_aa: CASSLGTGVAEAFF
v_call: TRBV9; cdr3_aa: CASSAVGLDSPLHF
v_call: TRBV9; cdr3_aa: CASSVEGLDTQYF
v_call: TRBV19; cdr3_aa: CASSGRTARGYEAFF